This entry is about one TCR beta chain. The table lists this clonotype with a few counts. Its antigen is still unknown. Base quality data are lacking; no much larger clone is found one base away. The entry originates in a study of robustness of blood B and T cell sequencing listed by TCRdb under 2018. Some background on the complete study: The study was designed to determine how much peripheral blood is required to reliably characterize an individual's TCRbeta and IgG repertoires. In each of the nine to ten independently drawn blood samples, TCRbeta and IgG repertoires were quantified. As technical replicates, two replicate TCRbeta cDNA libraries were made from one shared RNA pool taken from a single 10 ml draw. On the study overall, not on this receptor specifically: Immediate fractionation was required for EDTA tubes, so the use of EDTA tubes in multi-site collections was limited. One pair of TCRbeta libraries showed evidence of cross-contamination, likely from batch processing; the shared UMI-sequence pairs were removed. Coverage of the top 10,000 TCRbeta clonotypes approached saturation when 3 or 4 tubes (roughly 27-40 ml blood) were combined. Between the technical replicate libraries, approximately 95% of the top 10,000 TCRbeta clonotypes in one library were also present in the other library. The 1,000 most abundant TCRbeta clonotypes from the pooled draws were detected in every single 10 ml sample. TCRbeta rarefaction curves did not fully plateau, suggesting under-sequencing or many low-abundance clonotypes. Overlap of rare TCRbeta clonotypes did not improve with pooling tubes, implying much larger blood volumes would be needed to capture them.

Preparation of the library involved PCR. TCRdb names Illumina MiSeq as the instrument used. cDNA was synthesized with SMARTScribe reverse transcriptase and a 5' template-switch oligo that added a universal priming site. Each cDNA molecule was tagged by a 12-nucleotide random unique molecular identifier (UMI) carried on the template-switch oligo. During reverse transcription, chain-specific reverse primers targeted TCRbeta transcripts. Residual template-switch adapters were removed by uracil DNA glycosylase treatment, and cDNA was purified using a Qiagen MinElute kit. For the first PCR, KAPA HiFi HotStart ReadyMix was used for around 25 cycles, with amplification split across four 50 ul reactions containing step-out primers. Before any further amplification, the products of the first-round PCR were gel-purified. Illumina Nextera adapters were attached in a second PCR of eight to nine cycles, and the libraries were then purified and pooled. A 50-nucleotide 5' read captured the UMI barcode for each TCRbeta molecule. Per the original workflow: The MIGEC toolkit was used to group reads by UMI into consensus reads. PEAR was used to merge forward and reverse consensus reads, producing the final reads. A custom decontamination script removed identical UMI-sequence pairs shared across libraries, treating them as cross-sample contamination. MIGMAP, a wrapper around IgBLAST, was used to carry out V(D)J assignment and CDR3 extraction. A TCR clonotype was defined as sharing the same V gene, J gene and CDR3 amino acid sequence, and CDR1 and CDR2 were not sequenced. The public reads were quality trimmed at Q25 with fastp and then assembled into clones with MiXCR by TCRdb, keeping productive beta chains. Rows matching on CDR3 protein sequence are summarized as one entry with the most common DNA and genes. The V and J calls follow TCRdb's processing rather than the paper's. In this sample the table shows roughly 4,000 distinct CDR3 sequences, 45% to 60% of which occur a single time. The biggest ten clones account for over 20% of the sample.

The CDR3 measures 15 amino acids from cysteine to phenylalanine. The retained sequence is limited to the CDR3, 45 bases, with the frame set at the first base. The V end loses 6 bases and the J end loses 0 bases, and a stretch of 13 bases separates them. TCRbeta repertoires were measured from mRNA instead of genomic DNA, an approach that captures expressed receptors. Without any cell sorting, leukocytes from the buffy coat were collected into Trizol, and RNA was extracted using the Direct-zol RNA MiniPrep Plus kit. To separate plasma, buffy coat and red blood cells, the EDTA blood tubes were centrifuged right away at 4 degrees C.

The sequence derives from a human donor in good health. Sequencing was done on a sample of peripheral blood. The chain is assembled from TRBV12-3 or TRBV12-4 and TRBJ2-3; TRBD2 might be the D gene, on 6 matching bases. At the DNA level, the sequence is TGTGCCAGCAGGATCCTAGCGACTAGCACAGATACGCAGTATTTT. Its coded protein is CASRILATSTDTQYF.